A selection of T cell receptor beta chains follows, all from one sample in a study of T cell clones after liver transplantation. Only in-frame clones appear in the TCRdb table, and some are missing; sequencing was by immunoSEQ multiplex PCR. This table has around 110,000 clones, approximately 90% appearing once. The starting material was CD4+ T cells from blood, obtained 12 months after liver transplant. Receptors originate from a human patient who received a liver transplant. Some T cells may be supplied by the graft donor. Each CDR3 is given with its conserved first and last residue. The D gene is left open where the match is weak. Not all rows give a size; the values are once, few, many and, for expanded clones, a class.

clone size: .; J gene: TRBJ2-5; D gene: TRBD2; V gene: TRBV5-4; CDR3 protein: CASSLWWEGSRETQYF; CDR3 DNA: TGTGCCAGCAGCTTGTGGTGGGAGGGTTCAAGGGAGACCCAGTACTTC
clone size: .; J gene: TRBJ2-5; D gene: .; V gene: TRBV29-1; CDR3 protein: CSGLSWETQYF; CDR3 DNA: TGCAGCGGGTTGTCGTGGGAGACCCAGTACTTC
clone size: .; J gene: TRBJ1-3; D gene: TRBD1; V gene: TRBV5-1; CDR3 protein: CASSLGPGGSGNTIYF; CDR3 DNA: TGCGCCAGCAGCTTGGGCCCAGGGGGCTCTGGAAACACCATATATTTT
clone size: .; J gene: TRBJ1-2; D gene: .; V gene: TRBV27; CDR3 protein: CASSLTGPGGYTF; CDR3 DNA: TGTGCCAGCAGTTTAACGGGGCCGGGGGGCTACACCTTC
clone size: .; J gene: TRBJ2-7; D gene: .; V gene: TRBV11-2; CDR3 protein: CASSFSYEQYF; CDR3 DNA: TGTGCCAGCAGCTTCTCCTACGAGCAGTACTTC
clone size: .; J gene: TRBJ2-5; D gene: .; V gene: TRBV5-1; CDR3 protein: CASNTGLARQETQYF; CDR3 DNA: TGCGCCAGCAATACCGGGTTGGCCAGACAAGAGACCCAGTACTTC
clone size: .; J gene: TRBJ1-2; D gene: .; V gene: TRBV19; CDR3 protein: CASRGWPDGYTF; CDR3 DNA: TGTGCCAGTAGAGGTTGGCCCGATGGCTACACCTTC
clone size: .; J gene: TRBJ2-3; D gene: .; V gene: TRBV19; CDR3 protein: CASSIFATEASTDTQYF; CDR3 DNA: TGTGCCAGTAGTATTTTCGCGACGGAGGCTAGCACAGATACGCAGTATTTT
clone size: .; J gene: TRBJ2-1; D gene: .; V gene: TRBV21-1; CDR3 protein: CASSQQTSYNEQFF; CDR3 DNA: TGTGCCAGCAGCCAACAGACAAGTTACAATGAGCAGTTCTTC
clone size: .; J gene: TRBJ2-1; D gene: .; V gene: TRBV29-1; CDR3 protein: CSYEGAPSSYNEQFF; CDR3 DNA: TGCAGCTACGAGGGCGCCCCAAGCTCCTACAATGAGCAGTTCTTC
clone size: .; J gene: TRBJ2-4; D gene: .; V gene: TRBV11-2; CDR3 protein: CASSQNQGGDIQYF; CDR3 DNA: TGTGCCAGCAGCCAAAACCAAGGTGGGGACATTCAGTACTTC
clone size: .; J gene: TRBJ2-3; D gene: .; V gene: TRBV5-1; CDR3 protein: CASRLTGSTDTQYF; CDR3 DNA: TGCGCCAGCAGATTAACTGGTAGCACAGATACGCAGTATTTT
clone size: .; J gene: TRBJ2-3; D gene: .; V gene: TRBV6-4; CDR3 protein: CASSDSGRDTDTQYF; CDR3 DNA: TGTGCCAGCAGTGACTCCGGGCGGGACACAGATACGCAGTATTTT
clone size: .; J gene: TRBJ2-7; D gene: TRBD1; V gene: TRBV11-2; CDR3 protein: CASSLGTGIYEQYF; CDR3 DNA: TGTGCCAGCAGCTTAGGGACAGGGATCTACGAGCAGTACTTC
clone size: .; J gene: TRBJ1-5; D gene: .; V gene: TRBV15; CDR3 protein: CATSRDARENSNQPQHF; CDR3 DNA: TGTGCCACCAGCAGAGATGCGCGGGAAAATAGCAATCAGCCCCAGCATTTT
clone size: .; J gene: TRBJ2-7; D gene: TRBD1; V gene: TRBV7-2; CDR3 protein: CASSFQTGGNYEQYF; CDR3 DNA: TGTGCCAGCAGCTTCCAGACAGGGGGCAACTACGAGCAGTACTTC
clone size: .; J gene: TRBJ1-4; D gene: TRBD1; V gene: TRBV5-1; CDR3 protein: CASSLEGAKGEKLFF; CDR3 DNA: TGCGCCAGCAGCTTGGAGGGGGCAAAGGGAGAAAAACTGTTTTTT
clone size: .; J gene: TRBJ1-1; D gene: .; V gene: TRBV10-2; CDR3 protein: CASSVLTGGRTEAFF; CDR3 DNA: TGCGCCAGCAGTGTATTGACCGGGGGACGCACTGAAGCTTTCTTT
clone size: once; J gene: TRBJ2-1; D gene: .; V gene: TRBV27; CDR3 protein: CASRFRENEQFF; CDR3 DNA: TGTGCCAGCAGATTCAGGGAGAATGAGCAGTTCTTC
clone size: .; J gene: TRBJ2-3; D gene: .; V gene: TRBV2; CDR3 protein: CATQREASTDTQYF; CDR3 DNA: TGTGCCACCCAGAGGGAAGCTAGCACAGATACGCAGTATTTT
clone size: .; J gene: TRBJ1-1; D gene: .; V gene: TRBV12-5; CDR3 protein: CASGLEGLNTEAFF; CDR3 DNA: TGTGCTAGTGGTTTGGAGGGGTTGAACACTGAAGCTTTCTTT
clone size: .; J gene: TRBJ2-7; D gene: .; V gene: TRBV9; CDR3 protein: CASSVERESYEQYF; CDR3 DNA: TGTGCCAGCAGCGTAGAACGGGAGAGCTACGAGCAGTACTTC
clone size: .; J gene: TRBJ2-3; D gene: TRBD2; V gene: TRBV5-1; CDR3 protein: CASSLTSGRGSDTQYF; CDR3 DNA: TGCGCCAGCAGCTTAACTAGCGGGAGGGGATCAGATACGCAGTATTTT
clone size: .; J gene: TRBJ1-2; D gene: .; V gene: TRBV7-8; CDR3 protein: CASSPRALSNYGYTF; CDR3 DNA: TGTGCCAGCAGCCCCAGGGCCCTATCTAACTATGGCTACACCTTC
clone size: .; J gene: TRBJ2-6; D gene: .; V gene: TRBV4-1; CDR3 protein: CASSQAGSGANVLTF; CDR3 DNA: TGCGCCAGCAGCCAAGCGGGTTCTGGGGCCAACGTCCTGACTTTC
clone size: .; J gene: TRBJ2-3; D gene: .; V gene: TRBV14; CDR3 protein: CASSQGGWTDTQYF; CDR3 DNA: TGTGCCAGCAGCCAGGGGGGATGGACAGATACGCAGTATTTT
clone size: .; J gene: TRBJ1-1; D gene: .; V gene: TRBV15; CDR3 protein: CATSPLGGAGNTEAFF; CDR3 DNA: TGTGCCACCAGCCCCCTTGGGGGGGCCGGGAACACTGAAGCTTTCTTT
clone size: .; J gene: TRBJ2-3; D gene: TRBD2; V gene: TRBV6-1; CDR3 protein: CARGEGVGTDTQYF; CDR3 DNA: TGTGCCAGGGGGGAGGGAGTGGGGACAGATACGCAGTATTTT
clone size: .; J gene: TRBJ2-6; D gene: .; V gene: TRBV5-4; CDR3 protein: CASTTPPGETGANVLTF; CDR3 DNA: TGTGCCAGCACCACTCCGCCCGGGGAGACTGGGGCCAACGTCCTGACTTTC